This T cell receptor beta chain was sequenced in a study of T cells in Graves' hyperthyroidism and ophthalmopathy. Germline CDR1 and CDR2: SGHDN and FVKESK. The CDR3 runs 13 residues. The V end lost 1 base, the J end lost 10 bases, and 8 bases lay between the germline ends. The investigators amplified TCR beta CDR3 regions from RNA transcripts. An initial round of RT-PCR targeting the TCR CDR3 relied on the HTBI primer set. Via MiXCR, TCRdb re-called the multiplex PCR reads, giving one row per CDR3 protein. The sample includes some 650,000 distinct CDR3 sequences, about a sixth seen only once; the top ten take 3% to 4%.

The sample comprised blood. The chain links TRBV14 to TRBJ1-6; possibly TRBD1 for D (6 bases). The sequence came from a woman aged 40 to 55 with Graves' ophthalmopathy. The DNA for the CDR3 is TGTGCCAGCAGCCAAGTGGACAGCTCACCCCTCCACTTT. The encoded protein is CASSQVDSSPLHF.